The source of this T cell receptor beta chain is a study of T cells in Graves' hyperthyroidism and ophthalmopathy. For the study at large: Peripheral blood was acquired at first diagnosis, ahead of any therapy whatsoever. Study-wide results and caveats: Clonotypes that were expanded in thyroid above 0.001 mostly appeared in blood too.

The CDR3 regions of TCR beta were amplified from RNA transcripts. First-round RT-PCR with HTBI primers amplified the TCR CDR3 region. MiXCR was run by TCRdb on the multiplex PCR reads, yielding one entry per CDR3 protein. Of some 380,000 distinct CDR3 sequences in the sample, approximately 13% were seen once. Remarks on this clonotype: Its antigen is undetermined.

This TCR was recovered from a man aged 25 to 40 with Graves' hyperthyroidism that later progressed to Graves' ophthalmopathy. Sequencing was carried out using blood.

CDR3: CASSLGAAIHTDTQYF. For the CDR3, the DNA is TGTGCCAGCAGCTTAGGGGCGGCCATACACACAGATACGCAGTATTTT. V and J are TRBV11-2 and TRBJ2-3; D call uncertain. V lost 1 base, J lost 2 bases, and 13 bases lay in between. This CDR3 is 16 amino acids long. Germline-derived CDR1 and CDR2 are SGHAT and FQNNGV.